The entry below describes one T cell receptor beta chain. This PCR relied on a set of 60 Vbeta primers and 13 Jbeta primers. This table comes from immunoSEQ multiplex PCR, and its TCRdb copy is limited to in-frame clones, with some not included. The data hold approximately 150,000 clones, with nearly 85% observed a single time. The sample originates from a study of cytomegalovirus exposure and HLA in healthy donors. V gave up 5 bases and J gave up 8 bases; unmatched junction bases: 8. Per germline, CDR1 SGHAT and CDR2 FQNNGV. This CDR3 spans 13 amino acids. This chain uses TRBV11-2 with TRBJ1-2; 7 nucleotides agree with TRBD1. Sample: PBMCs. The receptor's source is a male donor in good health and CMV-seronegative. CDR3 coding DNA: TGTGCCAGCAGCCTCGACAGGGAAGTGGGCTACACCTTC. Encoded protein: CASSLDREVGYTF.